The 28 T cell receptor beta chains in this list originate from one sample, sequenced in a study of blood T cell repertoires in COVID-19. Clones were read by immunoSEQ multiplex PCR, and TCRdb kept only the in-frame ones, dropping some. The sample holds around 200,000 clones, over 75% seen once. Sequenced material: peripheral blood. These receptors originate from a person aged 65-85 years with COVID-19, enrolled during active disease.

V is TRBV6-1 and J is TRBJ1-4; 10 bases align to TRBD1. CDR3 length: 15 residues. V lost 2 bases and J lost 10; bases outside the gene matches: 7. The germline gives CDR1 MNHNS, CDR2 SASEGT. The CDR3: CASSEIRDRGRKLFF. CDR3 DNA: TGTGCCAGCAGTGAAATCCGGGACAGGGGTCGAAAACTGTTTTTT.

As DNA, the CDR3 is TGTGCCAGTAGTAGCTTGGACAGGTTCAACGAGCAGTACTTC. It specifies CASSSLDRFNEQYF. V usage is TRBV19 and J usage is TRBJ2-7; 7 bases are a match to TRBD1. Trimming took 4 bases from V and 5 from J; bases not matched to a gene: 8. Looked up from germline, CDR1 is LNHDA and CDR2 is SQIVND (reference sequence). The CDR3 runs to 14 residues.

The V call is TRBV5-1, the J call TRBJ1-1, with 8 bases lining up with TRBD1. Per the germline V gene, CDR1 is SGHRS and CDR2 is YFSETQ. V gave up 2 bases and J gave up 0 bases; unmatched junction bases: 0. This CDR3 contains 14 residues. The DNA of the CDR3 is TGCGCCAGCAGCTTACAGGGGGTGAACACTGAAGCTTTCTTT. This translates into CASSLQGVNTEAFF.

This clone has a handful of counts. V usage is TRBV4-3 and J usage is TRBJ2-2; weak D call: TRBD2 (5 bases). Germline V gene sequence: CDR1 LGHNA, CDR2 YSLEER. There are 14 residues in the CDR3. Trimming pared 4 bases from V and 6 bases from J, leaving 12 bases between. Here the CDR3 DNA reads TGCGCCAGCAGCCGCGAAAACGGGGCCGGGGAGCTGTTTTTT. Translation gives CASSRENGAGELFF.

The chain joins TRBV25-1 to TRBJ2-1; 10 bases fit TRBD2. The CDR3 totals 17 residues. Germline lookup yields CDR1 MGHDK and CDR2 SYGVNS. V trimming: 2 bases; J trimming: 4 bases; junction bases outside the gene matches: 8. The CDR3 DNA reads TGTGCCAGCAGTGAAGCTCTAGCGGGAGCTTCATACAATGAGCAGTTCTTC. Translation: CASSEALAGASYNEQFF.

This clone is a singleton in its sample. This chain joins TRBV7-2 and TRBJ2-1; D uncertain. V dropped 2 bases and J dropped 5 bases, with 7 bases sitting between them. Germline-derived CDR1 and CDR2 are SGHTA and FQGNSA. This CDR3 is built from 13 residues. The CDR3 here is CASSLNPNNEQFF. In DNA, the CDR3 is TGTGCCAGCAGCTTAAACCCTAACAATGAGCAGTTCTTC.

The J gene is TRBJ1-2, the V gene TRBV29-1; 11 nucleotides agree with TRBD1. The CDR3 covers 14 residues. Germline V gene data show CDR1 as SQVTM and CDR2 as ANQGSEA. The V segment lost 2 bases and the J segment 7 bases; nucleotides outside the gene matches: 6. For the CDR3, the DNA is TGCAGCGTTGAATTGGCCGGGACAGGGGGTGGCTACACCTTC. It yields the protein CSVELAGTGGGYTF. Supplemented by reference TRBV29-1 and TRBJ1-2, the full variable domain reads SAVISQKPSRDICQRGTSLTIQCQVDSQVTMMFWYRQQPGQSLTLIATANQGSEATYESGFVIDKFPISRPNLTFSTLTVSNMSPEDSSIYLCSVELAGTGGGYTFGSGTRLTVV.

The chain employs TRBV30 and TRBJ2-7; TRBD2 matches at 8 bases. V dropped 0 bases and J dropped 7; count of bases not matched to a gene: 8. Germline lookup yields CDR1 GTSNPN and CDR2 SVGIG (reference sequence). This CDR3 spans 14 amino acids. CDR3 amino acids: CAWSVLAGGGEQYF. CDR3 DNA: TGTGCCTGGAGTGTACTTGCGGGAGGAGGGGAGCAGTACTTC.

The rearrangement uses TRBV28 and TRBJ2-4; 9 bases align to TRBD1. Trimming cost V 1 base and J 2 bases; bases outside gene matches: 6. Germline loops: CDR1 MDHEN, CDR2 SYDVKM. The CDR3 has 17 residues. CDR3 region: CASSLLGTGLSKNIQYF. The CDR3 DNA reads TGTGCCAGCAGTTTATTGGGGACAGGGCTTTCCAAAAACATTCAGTACTTC.

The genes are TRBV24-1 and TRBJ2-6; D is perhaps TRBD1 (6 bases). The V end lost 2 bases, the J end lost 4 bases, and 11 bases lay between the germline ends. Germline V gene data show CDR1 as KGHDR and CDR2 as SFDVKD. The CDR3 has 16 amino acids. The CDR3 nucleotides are TGTGCCACCAGTGATTCAGGGGTAGCCGGGGCCAACGTCCTGACTTTC. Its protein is CATSDSGVAGANVLTF.

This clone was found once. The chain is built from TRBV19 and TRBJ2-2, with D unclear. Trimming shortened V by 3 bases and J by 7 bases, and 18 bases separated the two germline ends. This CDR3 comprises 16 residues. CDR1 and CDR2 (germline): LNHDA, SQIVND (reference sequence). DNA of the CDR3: TGTGCCAGTAGTATTTGGCAGGCCGGTTTCTTCGGGGAGCTGTTTTTT. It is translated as CASSIWQAGFFGELFF.

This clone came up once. CDR3: CASRSGTGNTGELFF. In DNA, the CDR3 is TGTGCCAGCCGATCCGGGACAGGGAACACCGGGGAGCTGTTTTTT. The chain couples TRBV6-4 to TRBJ2-2, with 8 bases fitting TRBD1. The CDR3 runs 15 residues. Germline trimming cut 8 bases from V and 1 base from J; bases unmatched to any gene: 6. In germline, CDR1 is MRHNA, CDR2 SNTAGT.

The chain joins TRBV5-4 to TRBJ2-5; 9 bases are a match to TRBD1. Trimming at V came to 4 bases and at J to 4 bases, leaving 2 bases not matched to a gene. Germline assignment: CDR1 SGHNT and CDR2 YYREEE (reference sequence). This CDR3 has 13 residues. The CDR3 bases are TGTGCCAGCAGCACGGGACAGGGAGAGACCCAGTACTTC. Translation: CASSTGQGETQYF.

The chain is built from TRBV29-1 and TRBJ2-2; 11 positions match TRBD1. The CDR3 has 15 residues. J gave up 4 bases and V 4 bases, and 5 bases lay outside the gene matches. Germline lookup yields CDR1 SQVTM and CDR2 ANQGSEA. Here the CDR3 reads CSVGTGGAGTGELFF. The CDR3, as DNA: TGCAGCGTTGGGACAGGGGGCGCCGGCACCGGGGAGCTGTTTTTT.

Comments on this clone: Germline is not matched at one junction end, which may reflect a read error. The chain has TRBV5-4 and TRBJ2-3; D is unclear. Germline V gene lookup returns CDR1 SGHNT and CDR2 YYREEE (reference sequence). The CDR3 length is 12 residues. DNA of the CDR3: TGTGCCGGCAGCTTGTCTACAGATACGCAGTATTTT. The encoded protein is CAGSLSTDTQYF.

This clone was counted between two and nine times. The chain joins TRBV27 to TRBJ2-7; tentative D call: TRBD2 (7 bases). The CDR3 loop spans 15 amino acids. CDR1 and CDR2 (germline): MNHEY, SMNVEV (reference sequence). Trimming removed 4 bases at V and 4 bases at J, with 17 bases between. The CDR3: CASSYAGGPLYEQYF. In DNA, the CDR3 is TGTGCCAGCAGTTACGCCGGGGGGCCACTTTACGAGCAGTACTTC.

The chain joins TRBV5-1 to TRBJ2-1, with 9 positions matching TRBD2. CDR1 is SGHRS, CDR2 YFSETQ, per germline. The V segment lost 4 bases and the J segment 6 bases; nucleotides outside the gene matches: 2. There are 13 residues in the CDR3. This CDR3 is CASSRGLANEQFF. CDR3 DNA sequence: TGCGCCAGCAGCCGGGGACTAGCCAATGAGCAGTTCTTC.

CDR3 bases: TGTGCCAGCAGCGGGGTCCCATCATATGAGCAGTTCTTC. Amino acids: CASSGVPSYEQFF. The J gene is TRBJ2-1, the V gene TRBV12-3 or TRBV12-4; D may be TRBD2 (5 bases). The CDR3 extends over 13 amino acids. V lost 6 bases and J 8 bases, leaving 14 bases between the germline ends.

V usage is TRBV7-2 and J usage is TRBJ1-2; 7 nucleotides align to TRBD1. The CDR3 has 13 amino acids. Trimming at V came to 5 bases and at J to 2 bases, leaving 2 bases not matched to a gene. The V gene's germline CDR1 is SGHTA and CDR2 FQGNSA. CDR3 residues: CASSRDRNYGYTF. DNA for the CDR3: TGTGCCAGCAGCAGGGACAGAAACTATGGCTACACCTTC.

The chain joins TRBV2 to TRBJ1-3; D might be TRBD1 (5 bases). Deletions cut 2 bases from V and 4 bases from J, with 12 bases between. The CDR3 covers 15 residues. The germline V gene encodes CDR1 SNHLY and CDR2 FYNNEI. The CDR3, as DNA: TGTGCCAGCAGTGAAATGGGGCCATGGGGAAACACCATATATTTT. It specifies CASSEMGPWGNTIYF.

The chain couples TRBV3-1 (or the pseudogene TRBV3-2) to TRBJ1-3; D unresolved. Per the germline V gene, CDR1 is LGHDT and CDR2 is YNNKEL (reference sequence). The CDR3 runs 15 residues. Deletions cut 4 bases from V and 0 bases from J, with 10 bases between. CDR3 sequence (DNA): TGTGCCAGCAGCCTAACAAGACACTCTGGAAACACCATATATTTT. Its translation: CASSLTRHSGNTIYF.

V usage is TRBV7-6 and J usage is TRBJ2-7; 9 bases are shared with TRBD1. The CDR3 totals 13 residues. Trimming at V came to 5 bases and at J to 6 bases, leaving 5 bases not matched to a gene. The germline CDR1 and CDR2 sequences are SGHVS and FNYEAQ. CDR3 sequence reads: CASSRTTGGEQYF. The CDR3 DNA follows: TGTGCCAGCAGCCGAACGACAGGGGGCGAGCAGTACTTC.

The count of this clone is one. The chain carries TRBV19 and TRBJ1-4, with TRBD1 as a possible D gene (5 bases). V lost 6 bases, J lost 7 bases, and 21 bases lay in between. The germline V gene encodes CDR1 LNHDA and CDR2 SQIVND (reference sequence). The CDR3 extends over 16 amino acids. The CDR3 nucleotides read TGTGCCAGTAGCATGACCCTTGGGGGGGTCGCTGAAAAACTGTTTTTT. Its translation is CASSMTLGGVAEKLFF.

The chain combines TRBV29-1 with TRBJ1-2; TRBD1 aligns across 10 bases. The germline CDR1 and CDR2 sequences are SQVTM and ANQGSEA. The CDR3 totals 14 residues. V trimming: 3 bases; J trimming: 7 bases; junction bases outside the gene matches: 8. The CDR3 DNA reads TGCAGCGTTGAGGTAGACAGGGGGCACGGTGGCTACACCTTC. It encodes CSVEVDRGHGGYTF.

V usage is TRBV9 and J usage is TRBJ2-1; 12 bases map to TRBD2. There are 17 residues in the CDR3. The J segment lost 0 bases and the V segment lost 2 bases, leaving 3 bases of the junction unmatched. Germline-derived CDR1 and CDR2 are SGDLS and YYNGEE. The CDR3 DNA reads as TGTGCCAGCAGCGTTGCTAGCGGGGGGGCCTCCTACAATGAGCAGTTCTTC. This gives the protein CASSVASGGASYNEQFF.

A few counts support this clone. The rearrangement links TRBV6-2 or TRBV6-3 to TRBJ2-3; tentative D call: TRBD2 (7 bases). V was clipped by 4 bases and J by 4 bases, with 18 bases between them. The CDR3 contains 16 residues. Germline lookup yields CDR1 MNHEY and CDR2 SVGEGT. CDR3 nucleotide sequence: TGTGCCAGCAGTTGGGCGGGGGCTATTGGGTCAGATACGCAGTATTTT. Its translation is CASSWAGAIGSDTQYF.

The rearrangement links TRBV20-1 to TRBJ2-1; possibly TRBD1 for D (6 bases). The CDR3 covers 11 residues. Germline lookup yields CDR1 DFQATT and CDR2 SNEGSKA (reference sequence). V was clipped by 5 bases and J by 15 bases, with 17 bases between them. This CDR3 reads CSASQGSALFF. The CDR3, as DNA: TGCAGTGCTTCTCAGGGGTCAGCCCTGTTCTTC.

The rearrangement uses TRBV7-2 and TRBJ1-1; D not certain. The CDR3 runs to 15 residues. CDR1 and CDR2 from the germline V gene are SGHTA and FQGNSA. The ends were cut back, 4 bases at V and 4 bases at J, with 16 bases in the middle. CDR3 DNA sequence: TGTGCCAGCAGCTCCCAGACCCGATCAGGCACTGAAGCTTTCTTT. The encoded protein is CASSSQTRSGTEAFF. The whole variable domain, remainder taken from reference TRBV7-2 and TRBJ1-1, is GAGVSQSPSNKVTEKGKDVELRCDPISGHTALYWYRQSLGQGLEFLIYFQGNSAPDKSGLPSDRFSAERTGGSVSTLTIQRTQQEDSAVYLCASSSQTRSGTEAFFGQGTRLTVV.